Listed below are T cell receptor beta chains from one sample, sequenced in a study of shared clonotypes between healthy human individuals. Profiled with immunoSEQ multiplex PCR; TCRdb holds only in-frame clones, not every one. This table holds some 2,100,000 clones, approximately 94% found once. What was sequenced was naive CD8+ T cells from PBMCs. These receptor sequences come from a man in his late teens or twenties in good health. Some clones in this sample may be carry-over from other donors' samples. CDR3s include the opening cysteine and the closing phenylalanine or tryptophan. The D gene is left open where the match is weak. The size of a clone is reported for some rows only, either as once, few or many, or as a class for expanded clones.

CDR3 protein: CASSEGRGAGELFF; CDR3 DNA: TGTGCCAGCAGTGAAGGAAGGGGTGCCGGGGAGCTGTTTTTT; clone size: NA; V gene: TRBV25-1; D gene: NA; J gene: TRBJ2-2
CDR3 protein: CASSLRPPGRGSGANVLTF; CDR3 DNA: TGTGCCAGCAGTTTACGTCCTCCGGGCAGGGGCTCTGGGGCCAACGTCCTGACTTTC; clone size: NA; V gene: TRBV28; D gene: NA; J gene: TRBJ2-6
CDR3 protein: CASSDFSNQPQHF; CDR3 DNA: TGTGCCAGCAGTGACTTCAGCAATCAGCCCCAGCATTTT; clone size: once; V gene: TRBV2; D gene: NA; J gene: TRBJ1-5
CDR3 protein: CASSQDRAGNSPLHF; CDR3 DNA: TGTGCCAGCAGCCAGGACAGGGCTGGGAATTCACCCCTCCACTTT; clone size: NA; V gene: TRBV7-9; D gene: TRBD1; J gene: TRBJ1-6
CDR3 protein: CASSPARDYEQYF; CDR3 DNA: TGTGCCAGCAGTCCAGCCCGGGACTACGAGCAGTACTTC; clone size: once; V gene: TRBV7-9; D gene: NA; J gene: TRBJ2-7
CDR3 protein: CASSFSGYSGNTIYF; CDR3 DNA: TGTGCCAGCAGTTTCAGTGGGTACTCTGGAAACACCATATATTTT; clone size: NA; V gene: TRBV28; D gene: NA; J gene: TRBJ1-3
CDR3 protein: CASSSGQGVALSSYEQYF; CDR3 DNA: TGTGCCAGCAGCTCGGGACAGGGTGTAGCCCTCAGCTCCTACGAGCAGTACTTC; clone size: NA; V gene: TRBV7-9; D gene: TRBD1; J gene: TRBJ2-7
CDR3 protein: CAISESQSGGEAFF; CDR3 DNA: TGTGCCATCAGTGAGTCCCAATCCGGGGGCGAAGCTTTCTTT; clone size: NA; V gene: TRBV10-3; D gene: NA; J gene: TRBJ1-1
CDR3 protein: CASSDSGTVISYNEQFF; CDR3 DNA: TGTGCCAGCAGCGACTCCGGGACGGTAATTTCCTACAATGAGCAGTTCTTC; clone size: NA; V gene: TRBV11-2; D gene: NA; J gene: TRBJ2-1
CDR3 protein: CTSSQTYSSYEQYF; CDR3 DNA: TGCACCAGCAGCCAAACCTACAGCTCCTACGAGCAGTACTTC; clone size: NA; V gene: TRBV1; D gene: NA; J gene: TRBJ2-7
CDR3 protein: CASRERQNTEAFF; CDR3 DNA: TGCGCCAGCAGAGAACGCCAGAACACTGAAGCTTTCTTT; clone size: NA; V gene: TRBV5-1; D gene: NA; J gene: TRBJ1-1
CDR3 protein: CASSAKVGLGNSPLHF; CDR3 DNA: TGTGCCAGCAGCGCTAAAGTAGGGCTTGGTAATTCACCCCTCCACTTT; clone size: NA; V gene: TRBV9; D gene: NA; J gene: TRBJ1-6
CDR3 protein: CASSPRQAEKLFF; CDR3 DNA: TGTGCCAGCAGCCCTCGACAGGCTGAAAAACTGTTTTTT; clone size: NA; V gene: TRBV13; D gene: NA; J gene: TRBJ1-4
CDR3 protein: CASSVGRLQETQYF; CDR3 DNA: TGTGCCAGCAGCGTAGGACGCCTACAAGAGACCCAGTACTTC; clone size: NA; V gene: TRBV9; D gene: NA; J gene: TRBJ2-5
CDR3 protein: CASSPLSRGRTSDTEAFF; CDR3 DNA: TGCGCCAGCAGCCCCCTGAGTCGTGGCAGGACGAGTGACACTGAAGCTTTCTTT; clone size: NA; V gene: TRBV5-1; D gene: NA; J gene: TRBJ1-1
CDR3 protein: CATWTGSLLGYTF; CDR3 DNA: TGTGCCACCTGGACAGGGAGCTTACTTGGCTACACCTTC; clone size: NA; V gene: TRBV5-4; D gene: TRBD1; J gene: TRBJ1-2
CDR3 protein: CASSQALAGVYEQYF; CDR3 DNA: TGCGCCAGCAGCCAAGCCCTAGCGGGCGTCTACGAGCAGTACTTC; clone size: once; V gene: TRBV4-3; D gene: TRBD2; J gene: TRBJ2-7
CDR3 protein: CASSHGTGNEKLFF; CDR3 DNA: TGCGCCAGCAGCCATGGGACAGGGAATGAAAAACTGTTTTTT; clone size: NA; V gene: TRBV4-3; D gene: TRBD1; J gene: TRBJ1-4
CDR3 protein: CASSLSAGSPYEQYF; CDR3 DNA: TGTGCCAGCAGTTTATCGGCAGGGTCGCCCTACGAGCAGTACTTC; clone size: NA; V gene: TRBV27; D gene: NA; J gene: TRBJ2-7
CDR3 protein: CASSFGWTGELFF; CDR3 DNA: TGTGCCAGCAGTTTCGGATGGACCGGGGAGCTGTTTTTT; clone size: NA; V gene: TRBV28; D gene: NA; J gene: TRBJ2-2
CDR3 protein: CASSVPSRSSYNEQFF; CDR3 DNA: TGTGCCAGCAGTGTCCCCAGCCGCTCCTCCTACAATGAGCAGTTCTTC; clone size: once; V gene: TRBV6-1; D gene: NA; J gene: TRBJ2-1
CDR3 protein: CASSPGTGRAAGELFF; CDR3 DNA: TGTGCCAGCAGCCCAGGGACAGGGCGGGCGGCCGGGGAGCTGTTTTTT; clone size: once; V gene: TRBV5-5; D gene: TRBD1; J gene: TRBJ2-2
CDR3 protein: CASSKGGGSNEQFF; CDR3 DNA: TGTGCCAGCAGCAAAGGGGGAGGGAGCAATGAGCAGTTCTTC; clone size: NA; V gene: TRBV7-8; D gene: NA; J gene: TRBJ2-1